This entry concerns a single TCR beta chain. Its antigen remains unknown. CDR3 length equals 13 residues. Germline V gene sequence: CDR1 LGHNA, CDR2 YNFKEQ. Trimming stripped 1 base from V and 7 bases from J, with 9 bases between. The data were obtained in a study of T cells in tumors after PD-1 blockade. The overall study: Each patient got pembrolizumab 200 mg every 3 weeks or cemiplimab 350 mg every 2 weeks. Daily vismodegib 150 mg continued in a subset of anti-PD-1-treated patients.

TCRdb's table, derived via immunoSEQ multiplex PCR, lists solely in-frame clones and lacks some. The sample holds around 34,000 clones; roughly two thirds are singletons and the top ten take under 40%. Broader study findings: Blood contained about 44% of the tumor's TCR clonotypes.

This receptor was identified in a human donor with basal cell carcinoma. Sequenced here: PBMCs, sampled after anti-PD-1 treatment. The V gene is TRBV4-2, the J gene TRBJ2-3; the D gene is possibly TRBD2 (6 bases). The DNA of the CDR3 is TGTGCCAGCAGCCAAGGTGGCGGGAATACGCAGTATTTT. This gives the protein CASSQGGGNTQYF.